This T cell receptor beta chain was captured by sequencing in a study of hypomethylating agent response in myelodysplastic syndrome. Study background: Of the myelodysplastic syndrome patients, under 10 were male, 2 female. A diploid cytogenetic profile was most common; mean age around 77 +/- 6.3 years.

Findings of the study overall: Whether shared GLIPH2 clusters recognize novel MDS antigens was not confirmed.

The CDR3 totals 15 residues. The V and J ends lost 0 bases and 0 bases respectively, with 7 bases between them. Germline V gene lookup returns CDR1 SGHNT and CDR2 YENEEA. Concerning this clone: The antigen is not known.

The data were produced by immunoSEQ multiplex PCR, yet TCRdb's version contains in-frame clones alone and is incomplete. Of over 8,000 clones detected, under 85% appear once; the ten largest clones hold around 4.1%. The chain couples TRBV11-3 to TRBJ2-3, with D uncertain. The sequence was obtained from a human donor with myelodysplastic syndrome. Source: bone marrow, taken before or after starting hypomethylating agent treatment for myelodysplastic syndrome (not recorded which). The CDR3 sequence is CASSLDLGSTDTQYF. The CDR3 coding sequence is TGTGCCAGCAGCTTAGATTTAGGAAGCACAGATACGCAGTATTTT.